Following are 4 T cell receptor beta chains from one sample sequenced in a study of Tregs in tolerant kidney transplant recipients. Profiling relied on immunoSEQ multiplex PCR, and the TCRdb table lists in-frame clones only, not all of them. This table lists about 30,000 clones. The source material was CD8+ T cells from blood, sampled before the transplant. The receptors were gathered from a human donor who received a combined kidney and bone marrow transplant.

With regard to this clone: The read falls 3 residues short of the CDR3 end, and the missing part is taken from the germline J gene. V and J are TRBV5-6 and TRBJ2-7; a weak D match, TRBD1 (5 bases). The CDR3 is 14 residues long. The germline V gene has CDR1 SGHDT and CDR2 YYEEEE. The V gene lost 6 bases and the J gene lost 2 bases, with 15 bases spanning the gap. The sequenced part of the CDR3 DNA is TGTGCCAGCACCATGAACAGGAGACCCTACGAG. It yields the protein CASTMNRRPYE. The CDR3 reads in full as CASTMNRRPYEQYF.

CDR3 DNA (partial): TGTGCCAGCAGCAGTAGCTACATGGAGACC. Translating it yields CASSSSYMET. The entire CDR3 protein reads CASSSSYMETQYF. This chain connects TRBV11-3 to TRBJ2-5, with D uncertain. The CDR3 extends 3 residues past the end of the read, so its final part is completed from the germline J gene. Germline CDR1 is SGHNT and CDR2 is YENEEA. This CDR3 comprises 13 residues. Trimming shortened V by 5 bases and J by 5 bases, and 12 bases separated the two germline ends.

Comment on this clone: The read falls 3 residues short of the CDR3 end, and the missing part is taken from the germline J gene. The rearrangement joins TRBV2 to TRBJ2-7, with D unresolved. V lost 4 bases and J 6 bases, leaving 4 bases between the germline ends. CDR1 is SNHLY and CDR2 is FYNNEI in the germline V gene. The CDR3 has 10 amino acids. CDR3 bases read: TGTGCCAGCAGTGGACTCGAG. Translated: CASSGLE. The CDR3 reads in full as CASSGLEQYF.

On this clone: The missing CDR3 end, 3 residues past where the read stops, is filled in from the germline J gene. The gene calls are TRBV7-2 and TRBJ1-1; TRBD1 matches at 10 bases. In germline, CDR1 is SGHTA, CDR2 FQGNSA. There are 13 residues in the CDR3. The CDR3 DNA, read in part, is TGTGCCAGCAGCTCCGGACAGGGGGGCGAA. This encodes CASSSGQGGE. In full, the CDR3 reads CASSSGQGGEAFF.